This TCR beta chain was obtained from a study of blood T cells in healthy people across ages. The CDR3 is 14 amino acids. CDR1 and CDR2 (germline): SGHAT, FQNNGV. Trimming removed 5 bases from V and 0 bases from J, with 7 bases in between. Donor samples were obtained from healthy Caucasian individuals from Russia, aged 6 to 90. Peripheral blood from each donor was collected in a volume of approximately 10 milliliters. For the second PCR, which ran for 7 to 11 cycles, a sample-barcoded 5' primer and a J-beta primer mix were used. Every cDNA was tagged by a template-switch adaptor with 12 random nucleotides. TCRdb passed the 5' RACE reads through MiXCR, listing each CDR3 protein once. The profile shows 920,000 or so distinct CDR3 sequences, more than 35% of them singletons.

The clonotype originates from an older woman in good health. Sequencing input: blood. V gene TRBV11-2 combines with J gene TRBJ2-2, with unresolved D. The CDR3 loop is CASSQASNTGELFF. Here the CDR3 DNA reads TGTGCCAGCAGCCAGGCTTCGAACACCGGGGAGCTGTTTTTT.